One T cell receptor beta chain is described in this entry. This clonotype was counted a few times. The clone's antigen remains unknown. The record has no base qualities; no much larger clone is one base away. This record comes from a study of blood T cells in healthy people across ages (dated by TCRdb to between 2015 and 2016). For the wider study: Template switching captured roughly one uniquely barcoded TCR beta cDNA molecule per two T cells in model experiments. The study measured age-related changes in TCR beta repertoire diversity using deep sequencing normalized with unique cDNA molecular identifiers. The study analyzed two additional independent replicas of 1 million unique cDNA reads from the same blood draw for two donors, one aged 18 to 30 and one aged 80 or older. To avoid experimental bias, donors of different ages were distributed randomly across sequencing lanes. The donors were split into four age groups: young (average 16 years), middle-aged (39), aged (62) and long-lived (over 80). What the authors observed across the whole study: The long-lived group showed more naive CD4+ T cells, fewer expanded clones and increased TCR diversity than the aged group, suggesting age selection. The CMV infection status of donors was not known, potentially confounding age-related changes in expanded clonotypes. As age increased, observed TCR beta diversity per million T cells dropped in a roughly linear way, and a significant reduction was already evident by age 40. Because profiling used bulk unsorted PBMCs, naive and antigen-experienced compartments could not be compared conclusively. Total diversity estimates from one million sequenced T cells were considered lower bounds and underestimates. Observed TCR beta diversity correlated strongly with the percentage of naive T cells measured by flow cytometry.

The roughly 42 donors, aged about 6 to 100 years, were systemically healthy Caucasian individuals from Russia. Each donor gave roughly 9 milliliters of peripheral blood, drawn into EDTA-treated Vacutainer tubes. Ficoll-Paque density-gradient centrifugation was used to isolate PBMCs, with at least 6.5 million per sample. Total RNA was extracted from PBMCs with Trizol reagent, with at least 5.5 micrograms obtained per sample. Naive CD45RAhigh/CD27high T cell percentages were measured by flow cytometry on a PBMC aliquot from every donor. V is pruned by 6 bases and J by 3 bases, leaving 5 bases of the junction without a gene match. The CDR3 contains 14 residues, cysteine and phenylalanine counted. This entry keeps only the CDR3 DNA: 42 bases, framed from base 1. For CDR1 and CDR2, the germline V gene lists SQVTM and ANQGSEA. The library was produced with 5' RACE. Sequencing relied on an Illumina HiSeq 2500. A second about 7 to 11 cycle PCR used a sample-barcoded 5' primer and a J-beta primer mix. A template-switch 5' adaptor carrying 12 random nucleotides introduced a unique molecular identifier onto each TCR beta cDNA molecule. Each sample yielded at least 2.5 million CDR3-containing paired-end reads. All of the RNA was converted into first-strand cDNA using the Mint cDNA synthesis kit, with a TRBC-specific oligonucleotide serving as the primer. Following uracil-DNA glycosylase treatment, a first 18-cycle PCR with universal primers M1SS and BC2_uni_R was performed on all cDNA. In the authors' own workflow: Normalization of each sample was performed by random selection of 1 million high-quality reads, each carrying a distinct molecular identifier. Instead of being binned into consensus sequences, reads that shared molecular identifiers were thrown out. MiTCR, set to a Q25 quality threshold and the strictest error-elimination algorithm, was used for CDR3 identification, clonotype clustering and error correction. Lower-bound total TCR beta diversity was estimated with a nonparametric unseen species model using Euler transformation. TCRdb cleaned the public reads at Q25 with fastp, built clones with MiXCR and kept in-frame beta chains. Rows with one shared CDR3 protein collapse into an entry with the most common genes and DNA. The V and J calls here are based on TCRdb, not the publication. Here the sample has approximately 1.5 million distinct CDR3 sequences; about 31% occur a single time. The ten largest clones represent about 10% of the sample.

The sequenced sample was blood. The rearranged segments are TRBV29-1 and TRBJ1-4, and TRBD1 aligns with 9 junction nucleotides. The receptor was isolated from a woman in her 30s in good health. The CDR3 here reads CSVKQGAANEKLFF. The DNA reads as follows: TGCAGCGTGAAACAGGGGGCAGCTAATGAAAAACTGTTTTTT.